The source of this T cell receptor (beta chain) is a study of T-cell memory formation after mild COVID-19. This clonotype occurred a few times. Its antigen remains unknown. Findings and caveats of the study: Contracting CD4+ clones lay largely in CM and EM, with CD8+ ones residing in EMRA. Clones that contracted from day 15 to 85 had balanced CD4/CD8; later expanders were CD4+ biased.

5'RACE, which relied on constant-segment primers, yielded TCR alpha and TCR beta cDNA libraries carrying sample barcodes and UMIs. MiXCR was run by TCRdb on the 5' RACE reads, yielding one entry per CDR3 protein. The sample holds about 620,000 distinct CDR3 sequences, about a sixth seen once. Sequences were obtained from PBMCs or a T cell subset sorted from them (not recorded which). The receptor was isolated from an adult woman who had mild COVID-19 (a few samples of this study predate the infection). Cell type and time point are not known.

CDR3 sequence reads: CDTGVYEQYF. CDR3 sequence (DNA): TGTGATACTGGGGTCTACGAGCAGTACTTC. The chain employs TRBV6-2 or TRBV6-3 and TRBJ2-7; D is unclear. The germline gives CDR1 MNHEY, CDR2 SVGEGT. CDR3 size: 10 residues.